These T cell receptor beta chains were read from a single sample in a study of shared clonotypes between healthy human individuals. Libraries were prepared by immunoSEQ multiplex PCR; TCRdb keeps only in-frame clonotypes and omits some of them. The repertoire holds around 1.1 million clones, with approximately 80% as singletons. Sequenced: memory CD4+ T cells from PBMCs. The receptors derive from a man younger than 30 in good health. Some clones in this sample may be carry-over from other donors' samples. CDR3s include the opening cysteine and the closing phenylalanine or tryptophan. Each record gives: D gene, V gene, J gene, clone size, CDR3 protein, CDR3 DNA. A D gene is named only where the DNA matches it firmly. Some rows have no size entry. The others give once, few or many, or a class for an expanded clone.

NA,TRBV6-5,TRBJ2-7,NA,CASSTFGRGSYEQYF,TGTGCCAGCAGTACTTTCGGACGCGGTTCCTACGAGCAGTACTTC
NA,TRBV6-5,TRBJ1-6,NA,CASRQGNSPLHF,TGTGCCAGCAGACAGGGCAATTCACCCCTCCACTTT
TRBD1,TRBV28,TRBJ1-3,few,CASRSPGTGSGNTIYF,TGTGCCAGCAGATCGCCCGGGACAGGCTCTGGAAACACCATATATTTT
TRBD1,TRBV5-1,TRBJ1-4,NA,CASSLPTGEGEKLFF,TGCGCCAGCAGCTTGCCTACAGGGGAGGGAGAAAAACTGTTTTTT
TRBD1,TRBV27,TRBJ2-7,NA,CASRRQGWTYEQYF,TGTGCCAGCAGACGACAGGGGTGGACCTACGAGCAGTACTTC
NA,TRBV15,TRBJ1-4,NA,CATSRLSGTDNEKLFF,TGTGCCACCAGCAGGCTGAGCGGGACTGATAATGAAAAACTGTTTTTT
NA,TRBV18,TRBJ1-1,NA,CASSPTKNTEAFF,TGTGCCAGCTCACCTACCAAGAACACTGAAGCTTTCTTT
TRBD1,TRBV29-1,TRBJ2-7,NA,CSALTGSYEQYF,TGCAGCGCCCTGACAGGGTCCTACGAGCAGTACTTC
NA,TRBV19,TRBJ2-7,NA,CASSMGRGSLEQYF,TGTGCCAGTAGTATGGGCAGGGGTTCTCTCGAGCAGTACTTC
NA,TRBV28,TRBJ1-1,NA,CASRDMNTEAFF,TGTGCCAGCAGGGATATGAACACTGAAGCTTTCTTT
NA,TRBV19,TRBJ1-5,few,CASSIKVSQPQHF,TGTGCCAGTAGTATAAAGGTAAGTCAGCCCCAGCATTTT
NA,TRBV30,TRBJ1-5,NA,CAWSVNHQPQHF,TGTGCCTGGAGTGTAAATCATCAGCCCCAGCATTTT
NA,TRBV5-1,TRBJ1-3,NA,CASSLVGDSGNTIYF,TGCGCCAGCAGCTTGGTTGGGGACTCTGGAAACACCATATATTTT
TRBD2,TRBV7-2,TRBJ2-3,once,CASSLAPAGVGDTQYF,TGTGCCAGCAGCTTAGCTCCAGCGGGAGTTGGAGATACGCAGTATTTT
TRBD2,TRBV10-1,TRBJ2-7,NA,CASSELKRETYEQYF,TGCGCCAGCAGTGAACTAAAGCGGGAGACCTACGAGCAGTACTTC
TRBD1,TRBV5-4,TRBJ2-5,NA,CASSLGTGKETQYF,TGTGCCAGCAGCTTGGGGACAGGGAAAGAGACCCAGTACTTC
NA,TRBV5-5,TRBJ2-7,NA,CASSLQGEQYF,TGTGCCAGCAGCCTACAAGGGGAGCAGTATTTC
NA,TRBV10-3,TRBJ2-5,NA,CAIRRDSKGETQYF,TGTGCCATCAGGCGGGACTCCAAAGGAGAGACCCAGTACTTC
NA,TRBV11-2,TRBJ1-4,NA,CASSQGGSHEKLFF,TGTGCCAGCAGCCAGGGAGGGAGCCATGAAAAACTGTTTTTT
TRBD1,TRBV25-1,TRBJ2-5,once,CASSDRDRGAETQYF,TGTGCCAGCAGTGATCGGGACAGGGGTGCAGAGACCCAGTACTTC
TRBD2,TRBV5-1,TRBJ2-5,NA,CASSLRGEETQYF,TGCGCCAGCAGCTTGCGGGGGGAAGAGACCCAGTACTTC
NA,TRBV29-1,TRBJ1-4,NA,CSVEGSRGNEKLFF,TGCAGCGTTGAAGGTTCAAGGGGTAATGAAAAACTGTTTTTT
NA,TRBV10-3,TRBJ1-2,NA,CAISDPADYGYTF,TGTGCCATCAGTGACCCGGCAGACTATGGCTACACCTTC
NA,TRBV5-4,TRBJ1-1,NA,CASSLGVEGWNTEAFF,TGTGCCAGCAGCTTGGGGGTGGAGGGATGGAATACTGAAGCTTTCTTT
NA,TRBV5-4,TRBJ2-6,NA,CASSLTLSGANVLTF,TGTGCCAGCAGCTTGACCCTCTCTGGGGCCAACGTCCTGACTTTC
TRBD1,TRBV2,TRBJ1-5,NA,CASSKTGTVLEGNQPQHF,TGTGCCAGCAGTAAAACCGGGACAGTTCTCGAAGGCAATCAGCCCCAGCATTTT
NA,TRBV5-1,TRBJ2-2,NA,CASSLSPDTGELFF,TGCGCCAGCAGCTTGTCCCCAGACACCGGGGAGCTGTTTTTT
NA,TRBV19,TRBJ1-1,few,CASSTSGSRAFF,NA
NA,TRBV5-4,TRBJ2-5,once,CASSFKRETQYF,TGTGCCAGCAGCTTCAAGAGAGAGACCCAGTACTTC
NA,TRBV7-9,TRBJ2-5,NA,CASSLGGSFSKETQYF,TGTGCCAGCAGCTTAGGTGGTTCTTTCTCTAAAGAGACCCAGTACTTC
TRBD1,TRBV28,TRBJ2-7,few,CASSLLRQGHYEQYF,TGTGCCAGCAGTTTACTTCGACAGGGCCACTACGAGCAGTACTTC
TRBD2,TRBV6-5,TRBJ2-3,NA,CASSYFTSGRTDTQYF,TGTGCCAGCAGTTACTTTACTAGCGGGAGAACAGATACGCAGTATTTT
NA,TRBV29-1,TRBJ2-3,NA,CSVGYSNTQYF,TGCAGCGTTGGTTACTCCAATACGCAGTATTTT
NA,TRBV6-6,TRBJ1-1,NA,CASSYRLGDTEAFF,TGTGCCAGCAGTTACAGGCTTGGTGACACTGAAGCTTTCTTT
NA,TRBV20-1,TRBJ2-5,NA,CSASGSTQYF,TGCAGTGCTAGCGGCTCGACCCAGTACTTC
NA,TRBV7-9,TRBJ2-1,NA,CASSSAWAKNEQFF,TGTGCCAGCAGCTCTGCCTGGGCTAAGAATGAGCAGTTCTTC
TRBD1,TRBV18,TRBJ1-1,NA,CASSPSGQVNTEAFF,TGTGCCAGCTCACCTTCGGGACAGGTGAACACTGAAGCTTTCTTT
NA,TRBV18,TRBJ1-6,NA,CASSPPMNSPLHF,TGTGCCAGCTCACCACCGATGAATTCACCCCTCCACTTT
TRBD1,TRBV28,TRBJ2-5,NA,CASNSRGQGTTQYF,TGTGCCAGCAATTCCCGGGGACAGGGGACGACCCAGTACTTC
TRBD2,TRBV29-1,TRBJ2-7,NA,CSVAFASGAYEQYF,TGCAGCGTCGCCTTTGCTAGCGGTGCCTACGAGCAGTACTTC
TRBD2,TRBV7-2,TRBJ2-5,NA,CASSGLAGPQETQYF,TGTGCCAGTTCGGGACTAGCGGGGCCCCAAGAGACCCAGTACTTC
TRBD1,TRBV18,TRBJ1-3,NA,CASSRGQASTLGNTIYF,TGTGCCAGCTCCCGAGGACAGGCATCGACTCTGGGAAACACCATATATTTT
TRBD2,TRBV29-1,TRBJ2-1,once,CSVRPSGRPEQFF,TGCAGCGTCCGACCTAGCGGGAGGCCAGAGCAGTTCTTC
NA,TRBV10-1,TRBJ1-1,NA,CASRDRDGWGLNTEAFF,TGCGCCAGCAGGGACCGGGACGGGTGGGGCCTGAACACTGAAGCTTTCTTT
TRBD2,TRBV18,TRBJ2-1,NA,CASSPTLAGGQHEQFF,TGTGCCAGCTCACCGACCCTAGCGGGAGGGCAACATGAGCAGTTCTTC
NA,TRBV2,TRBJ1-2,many,CASSERDDGYTF,TGTGCCAGCAGTGAGAGGGATGATGGCTACACCTTC
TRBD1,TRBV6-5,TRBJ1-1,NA,CASSYLGQGARTEAFF,TGTGCCAGCAGTTACTTGGGACAGGGGGCAAGAACTGAAGCTTTCTTT
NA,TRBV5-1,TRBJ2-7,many,CASSLASGQAYEQYF,TGCGCCAGCAGCTTGGCATCCGGGCAGGCCTACGAGCAGTACTTC
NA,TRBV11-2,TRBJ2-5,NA,CASTLGGNQETQYF,TGTGCCAGCACCTTGGGGGGTAACCAAGAGACCCAGTACTTC
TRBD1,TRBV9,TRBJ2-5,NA,CASSGPGTGAGETQYF,TGTGCCAGCAGCGGACCCGGGACAGGGGCCGGAGAGACCCAGTACTTC
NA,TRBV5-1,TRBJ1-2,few,CASRQVQESNYGYTF,TGCGCCAGCAGGCAGGTACAGGAGTCTAACTATGGCTACACCTTC